This TCR beta chain was profiled in a study of spatial heterogeneity in lung cancer. This CDR3 contains 11 residues. V lost 8 bases, J lost 6 bases, and 7 bases lay in between. Germline V gives CDR1 SNHLY, CDR2 FYNNEI. As for time point: sample taken at primary tumor resection. In each case, whole RNA from tumor, nontumor lung or frozen PBMC was sequenced unsorted. This clonotype was counted many times. Its antigen is not identified. General study results and limits: Tumor TCRs that were ubiquitous and expanded showed up in blood more at resection than follow-up.

MiXCR was run by TCRdb on the 5' RACE reads, yielding one entry per CDR3 protein. Of some 78,000 distinct CDR3 sequences listed, under 8.5% were seen once; the top ten hold 6% to 7%. This receptor was identified in a male donor with early-stage non-small cell lung cancer. The input for sequencing was PBMCs, taken at surgery. The V call is TRBV2, the J call TRBJ1-4; no reliable D call. CDR3 region: CASAVYEKLFF. The CDR3 DNA sequence: TGTGCCAGCGCGGTATATGAAAAACTGTTTTTT.